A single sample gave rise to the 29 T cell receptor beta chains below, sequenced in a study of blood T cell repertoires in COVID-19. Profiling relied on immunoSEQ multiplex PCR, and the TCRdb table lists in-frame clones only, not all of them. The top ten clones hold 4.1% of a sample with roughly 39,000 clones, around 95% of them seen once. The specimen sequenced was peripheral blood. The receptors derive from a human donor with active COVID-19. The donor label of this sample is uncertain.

The CDR3 region has the DNA TGTGCCAGCAGCTTAGTCTTCAGGGAGGTACTCTACGAGCAGTACTTC. This encodes CASSLVFREVLYEQYF. The chain is built from TRBV7-8 and TRBJ2-7; TRBD2 is a possible D gene (6 bases). CDR3 length: 16 residues. Germline values: CDR1 SGHVS, CDR2 FQNEAQ. V lost 1 base, J lost 3 bases, and 16 bases lay in between.

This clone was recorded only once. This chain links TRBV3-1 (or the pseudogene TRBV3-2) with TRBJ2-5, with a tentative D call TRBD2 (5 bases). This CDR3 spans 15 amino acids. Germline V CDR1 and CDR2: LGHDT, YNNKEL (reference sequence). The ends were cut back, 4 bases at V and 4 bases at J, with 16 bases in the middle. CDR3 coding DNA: TGTGCCAGCAGCCCACTGTGCGGGTCGGGAGAGACCCAGTACTTC. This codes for CASSPLCGSGETQYF.

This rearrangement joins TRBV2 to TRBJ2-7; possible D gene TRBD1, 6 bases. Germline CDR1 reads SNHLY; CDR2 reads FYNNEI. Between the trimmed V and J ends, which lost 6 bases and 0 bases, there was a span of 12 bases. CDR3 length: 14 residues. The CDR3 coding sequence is TGTGCCAGCAGGGGGACATACTACTCCTACGAGCAGTACTTC. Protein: CASRGTYYSYEQYF.

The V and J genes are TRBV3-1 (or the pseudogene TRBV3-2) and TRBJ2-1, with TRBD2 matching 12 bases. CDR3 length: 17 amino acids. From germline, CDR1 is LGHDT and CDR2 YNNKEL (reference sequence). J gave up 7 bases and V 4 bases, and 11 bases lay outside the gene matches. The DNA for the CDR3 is TGTGCCAGCAGCCGCCGACTAGCGGGGGCTGCTACGAATGAGCAGTTCTTC. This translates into CASSRRLAGAATNEQFF.

CDR3 nucleotide sequence: TGTGCCAGCAGTGAATTGGCGGGGGGGCGCGAGACCCAGTACTTC. Translation: CASSELAGGRETQYF. The rearrangement uses TRBV6-1 and TRBJ2-5; 9 nucleotides line up with TRBD2. Germline values: CDR1 MNHNS, CDR2 SASEGT. This CDR3 spans 15 amino acids. Losses at the gene ends were 2 bases for V and 5 bases for J; bases not matched to a gene: 6.

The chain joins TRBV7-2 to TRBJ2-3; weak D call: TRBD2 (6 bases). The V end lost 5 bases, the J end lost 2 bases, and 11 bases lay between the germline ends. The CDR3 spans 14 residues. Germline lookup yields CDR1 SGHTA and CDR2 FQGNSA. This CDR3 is CASSPGLNTDTQYF. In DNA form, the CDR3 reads TGTGCCAGCAGCCCGGGACTCAACACAGATACGCAGTATTTT.

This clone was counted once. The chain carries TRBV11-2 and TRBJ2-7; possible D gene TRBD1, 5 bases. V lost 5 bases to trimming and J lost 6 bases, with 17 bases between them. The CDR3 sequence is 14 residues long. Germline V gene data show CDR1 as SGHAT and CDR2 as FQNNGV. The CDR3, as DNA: TGTGCCAGCAGCGCAGGAACAGGTACCGTCGAGCAGTACTTC. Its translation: CASSAGTGTVEQYF.

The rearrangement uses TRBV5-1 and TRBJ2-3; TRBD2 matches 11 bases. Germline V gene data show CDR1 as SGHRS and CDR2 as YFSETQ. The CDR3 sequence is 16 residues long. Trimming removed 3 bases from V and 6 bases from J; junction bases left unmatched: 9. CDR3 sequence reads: CASSSEGSGRADTQYF. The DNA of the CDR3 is TGCGCCAGCAGCTCGGAGGGTAGCGGGAGGGCGGATACGCAGTATTTT.

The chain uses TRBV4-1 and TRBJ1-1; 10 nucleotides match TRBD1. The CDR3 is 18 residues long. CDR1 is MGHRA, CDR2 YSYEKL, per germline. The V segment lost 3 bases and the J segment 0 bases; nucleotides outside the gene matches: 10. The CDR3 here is CASSHPPTGGSLNTEAFF. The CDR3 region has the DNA TGCGCCAGCAGCCATCCCCCGACAGGGGGCTCGCTGAACACTGAAGCTTTCTTT.

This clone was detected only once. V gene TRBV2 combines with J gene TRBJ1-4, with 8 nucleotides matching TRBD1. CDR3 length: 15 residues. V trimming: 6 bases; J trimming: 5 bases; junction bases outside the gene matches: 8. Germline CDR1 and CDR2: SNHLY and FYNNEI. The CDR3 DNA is TGTGCCAGCAGGGCCCGGACAGGGTCGAATGAAAAACTGTTTTTT. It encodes CASRARTGSNEKLFF.

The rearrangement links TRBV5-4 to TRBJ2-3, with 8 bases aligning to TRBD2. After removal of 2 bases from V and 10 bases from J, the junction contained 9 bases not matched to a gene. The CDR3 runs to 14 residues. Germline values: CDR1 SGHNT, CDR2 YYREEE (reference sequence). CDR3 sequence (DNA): TGTGCCAGCAGCTTACAGCGGGGGACGGGTGCGCAGTATTTT. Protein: CASSLQRGTGAQYF.

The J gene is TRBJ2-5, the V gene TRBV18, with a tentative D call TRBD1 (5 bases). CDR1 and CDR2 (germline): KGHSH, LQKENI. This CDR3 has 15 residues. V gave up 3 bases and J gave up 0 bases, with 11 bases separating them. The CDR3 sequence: CASSPRDLYQETQYF. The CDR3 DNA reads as TGTGCCAGCTCACCCAGGGATCTGTACCAAGAGACCCAGTACTTC.

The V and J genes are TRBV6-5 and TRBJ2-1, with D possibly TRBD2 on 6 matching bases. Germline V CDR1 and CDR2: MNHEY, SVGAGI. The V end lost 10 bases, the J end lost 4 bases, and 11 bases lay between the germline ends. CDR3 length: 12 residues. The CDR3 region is CATLGGYNEQFF. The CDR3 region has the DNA TGTGCCACGCTGGGGGGTTACAATGAGCAGTTCTTC.

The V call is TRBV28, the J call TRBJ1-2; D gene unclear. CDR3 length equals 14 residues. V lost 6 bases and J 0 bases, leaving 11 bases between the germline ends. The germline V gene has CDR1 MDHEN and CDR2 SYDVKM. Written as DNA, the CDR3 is TGTGCCAGCAGCCGCCAGTCCGCTAACTATGGCTACACCTTC. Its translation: CASSRQSANYGYTF.

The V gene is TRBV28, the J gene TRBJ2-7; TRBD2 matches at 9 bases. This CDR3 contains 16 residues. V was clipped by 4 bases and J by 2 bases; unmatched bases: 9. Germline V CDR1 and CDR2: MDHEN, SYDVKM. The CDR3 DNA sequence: TGTGCCAGCAGTTGGGGCGGGGGGGAAATAACCTACGAGCAGTACTTC. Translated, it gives CASSWGGGEITYEQYF.

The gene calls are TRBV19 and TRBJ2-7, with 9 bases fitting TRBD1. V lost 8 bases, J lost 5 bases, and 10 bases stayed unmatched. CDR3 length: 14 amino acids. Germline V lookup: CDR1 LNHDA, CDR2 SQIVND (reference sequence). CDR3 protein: CASAPGQGSNEQYF. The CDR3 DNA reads TGTGCCAGTGCACCGGGACAGGGATCTAACGAGCAGTACTTC.

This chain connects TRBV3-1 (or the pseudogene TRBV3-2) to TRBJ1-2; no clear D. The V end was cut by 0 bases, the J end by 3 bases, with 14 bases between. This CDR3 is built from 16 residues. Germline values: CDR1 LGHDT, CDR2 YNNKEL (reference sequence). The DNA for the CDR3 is TGTGCCAGCAGCCAAGACGGACTTTCTTGGGACTATGGCTACACCTTC. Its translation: CASSQDGLSWDYGYTF.

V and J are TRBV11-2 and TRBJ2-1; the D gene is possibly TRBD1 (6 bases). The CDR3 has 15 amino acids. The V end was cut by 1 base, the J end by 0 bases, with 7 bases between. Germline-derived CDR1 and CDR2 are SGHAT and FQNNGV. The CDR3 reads CASSLGGLSYNEQFF. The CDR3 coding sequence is TGTGCCAGCAGCTTAGGGGGGCTCTCCTACAATGAGCAGTTCTTC.

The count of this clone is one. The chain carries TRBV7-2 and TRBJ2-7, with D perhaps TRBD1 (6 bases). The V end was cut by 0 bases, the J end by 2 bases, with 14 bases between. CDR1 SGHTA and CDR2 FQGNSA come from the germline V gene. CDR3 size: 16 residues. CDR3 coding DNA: TGTGCCAGCAGCTTAGCCACCAGGGGTTTCACCTACGAGCAGTACTTC. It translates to CASSLATRGFTYEQYF.

CDR3 DNA: TGCGCCAGCAGCCCAGCCCGAACGGGACTAGCGGGAGGTAGCTCCTACAATGAGCAGTTCTTC. This codes for CASSPARTGLAGGSSYNEQFF. The J gene is TRBJ2-1, the V gene TRBV4-3, with 15 bases lining up with TRBD2. The ends lost 4 bases at V and 0 bases at J; junction bases unmatched: 13. Germline CDR1 reads LGHNA; CDR2 reads YSLEER. The CDR3 spans 21 residues.

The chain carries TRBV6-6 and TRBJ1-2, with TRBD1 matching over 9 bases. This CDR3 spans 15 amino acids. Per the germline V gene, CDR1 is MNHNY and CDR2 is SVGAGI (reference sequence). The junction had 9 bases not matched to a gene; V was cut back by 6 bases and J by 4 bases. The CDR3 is CASRSQGALTYGYTF. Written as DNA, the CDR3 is TGTGCCAGCAGGTCACAGGGGGCGCTTACCTATGGCTACACCTTC.

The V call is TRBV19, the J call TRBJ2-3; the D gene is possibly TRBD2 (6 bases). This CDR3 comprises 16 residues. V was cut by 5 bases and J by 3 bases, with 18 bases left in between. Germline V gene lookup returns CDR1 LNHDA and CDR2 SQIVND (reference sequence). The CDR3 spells CASSLASIGGTDTQYF. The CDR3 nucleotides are TGTGCCAGTAGTCTCGCCTCCATCGGGGGAACAGATACGCAGTATTTT.

The chain's CDR3 is CASSRSPNEKLFF. DNA of the CDR3: TGTGCCAGCAGCCGTTCTCCTAATGAAAAACTGTTTTTT. The chain combines TRBV5-5 with TRBJ1-4; no firm D call. This CDR3 contains 13 residues. The germline gives CDR1 SGHKS, CDR2 YYEKEE (reference sequence). V shed 4 bases and J shed 3 bases, with 7 bases lying between them.

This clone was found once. DNA of the CDR3: TGTGCCAGCAGCACAGACAGGATCAACGAGCAGTACTTC. Amino acids: CASSTDRINEQYF. The chain links TRBV14 to TRBJ2-7; the D gene is possibly TRBD1 (6 bases). CDR3 length equals 13 residues. Trimming shortened V by 5 bases and J by 5 bases, and 13 bases separated the two germline ends. Germline CDR1 and CDR2: SGHDN and FVKESK.

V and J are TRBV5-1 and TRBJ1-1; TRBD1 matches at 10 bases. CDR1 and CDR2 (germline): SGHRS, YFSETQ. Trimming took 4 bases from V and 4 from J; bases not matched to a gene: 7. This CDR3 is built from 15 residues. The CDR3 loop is CASSTRQGALTEAFF. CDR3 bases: TGCGCCAGCAGCACCAGACAGGGGGCCCTCACTGAAGCTTTCTTT. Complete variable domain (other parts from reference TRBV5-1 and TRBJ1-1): KAGVTQTPRYLIKTRGQQVTLSCSPISGHRSVSWYQQTPGQGLQFLFEYFSETQRNKGNFPGRFSGRQFSNSRSEMNVSTLELGDSALYLCASSTRQGALTEAFFGQGTRLTVV.

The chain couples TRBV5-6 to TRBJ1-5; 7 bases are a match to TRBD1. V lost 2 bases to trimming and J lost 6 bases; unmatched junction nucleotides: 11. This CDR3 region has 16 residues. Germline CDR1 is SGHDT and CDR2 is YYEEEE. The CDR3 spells CASSFAGTADFQPQHF. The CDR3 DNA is TGTGCCAGCAGCTTTGCCGGGACAGCTGACTTTCAGCCCCAGCATTTT.

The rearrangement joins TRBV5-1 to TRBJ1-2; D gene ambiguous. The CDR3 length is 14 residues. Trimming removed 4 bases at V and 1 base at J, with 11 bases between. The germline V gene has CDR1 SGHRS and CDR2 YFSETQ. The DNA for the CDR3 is TGCGCCAGCAGCGCAACCTCGGGTAACTATGGCTACACCTTC. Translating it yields CASSATSGNYGYTF.

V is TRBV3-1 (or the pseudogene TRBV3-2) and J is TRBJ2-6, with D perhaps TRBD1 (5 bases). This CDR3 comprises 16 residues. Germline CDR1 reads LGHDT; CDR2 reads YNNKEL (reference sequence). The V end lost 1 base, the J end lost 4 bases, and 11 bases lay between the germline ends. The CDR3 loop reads CASSQVRASGANVLTF. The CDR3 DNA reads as TGTGCCAGCAGCCAAGTCAGGGCGTCCGGGGCCAACGTCCTGACTTTC.

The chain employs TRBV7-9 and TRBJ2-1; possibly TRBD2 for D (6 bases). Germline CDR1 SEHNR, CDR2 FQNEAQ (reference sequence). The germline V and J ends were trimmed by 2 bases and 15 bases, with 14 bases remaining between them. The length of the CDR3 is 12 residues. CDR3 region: CASSLTAGHRFF. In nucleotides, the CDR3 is TGTGCCAGCAGCTTAACCGCGGGGCATAGGTTCTTC.